One T cell receptor (beta chain) is described in this entry. The data were produced by immunoSEQ multiplex PCR, yet TCRdb's version contains in-frame clones alone and is incomplete. The sample has over 250,000 clones, roughly 91% seen once; the top ten hold around 10%. This record belongs to a study of blood T cell repertoires in COVID-19. Recovery among Cohort 3 donors was established by two negative PCRs, clearance, or symptom resolution. The V segment lost 4 bases and the J segment 6 bases; nucleotides outside the gene matches: 7. The length of the CDR3 is 15 residues. Germline V gene sequence: CDR1 SGHRS, CDR2 YFSETQ.

The sequenced sample was PBMCs or T cells enriched from blood (not recorded which). This clonotype was sampled from a middle-aged man who had recovered from COVID-19. The chain carries TRBV5-1 and TRBJ2-1; 10 nucleotides line up with TRBD2. CDR3 coding DNA: TGCGCCAGCAGCCGCGGGCTAGCGGGGGTCAATGAGCAGTTCTTC. Its translation: CASSRGLAGVNEQFF.